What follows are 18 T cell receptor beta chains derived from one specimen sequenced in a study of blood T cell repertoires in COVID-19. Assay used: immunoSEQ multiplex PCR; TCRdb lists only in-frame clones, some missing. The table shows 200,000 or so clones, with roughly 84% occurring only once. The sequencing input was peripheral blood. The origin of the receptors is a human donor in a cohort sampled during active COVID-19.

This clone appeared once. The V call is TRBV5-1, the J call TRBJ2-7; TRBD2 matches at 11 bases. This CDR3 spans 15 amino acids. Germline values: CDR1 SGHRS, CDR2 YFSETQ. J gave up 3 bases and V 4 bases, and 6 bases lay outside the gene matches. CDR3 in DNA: TGCGCCAGCAGCCGAGAAGGACTAGCGGGCTACGAGCAGTACTTC. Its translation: CASSREGLAGYEQYF.

For the CDR3, the DNA is TGTGCCAGCAACCTACAGGGGATCACTGAAGCTTTCTTT. Amino acid sequence: CASNLQGITEAFF. The chain is built from TRBV2 and TRBJ1-1, with 7 nucleotides matching TRBD1. This CDR3 spans 13 amino acids. Germline loops: CDR1 SNHLY, CDR2 FYNNEI. V shed 7 bases and J 4 bases; nucleotides not matched to a gene: 6.

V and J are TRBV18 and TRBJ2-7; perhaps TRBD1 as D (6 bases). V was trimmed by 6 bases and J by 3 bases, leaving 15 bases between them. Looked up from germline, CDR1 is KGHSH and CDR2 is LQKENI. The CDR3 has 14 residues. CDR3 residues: CASSLQGSDYEQYF. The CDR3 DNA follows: TGTGCCAGCTCGCTTCAGGGGTCCGACTACGAGCAGTACTTC.

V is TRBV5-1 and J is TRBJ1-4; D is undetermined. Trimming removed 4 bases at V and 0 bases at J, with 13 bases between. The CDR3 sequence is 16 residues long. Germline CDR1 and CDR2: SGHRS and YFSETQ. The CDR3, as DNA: TGCGCCAGCAGCGTCTCACCAGAACCAACTAATGAAAAACTGTTTTTT. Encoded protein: CASSVSPEPTNEKLFF.

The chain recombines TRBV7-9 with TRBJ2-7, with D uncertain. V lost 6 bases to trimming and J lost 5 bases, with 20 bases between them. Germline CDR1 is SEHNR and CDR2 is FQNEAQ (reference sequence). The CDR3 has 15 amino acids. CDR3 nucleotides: TGTGCCAGCAGACGCTTGTCAACAGTATCCAACGAGCAGTACTTC. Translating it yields CASRRLSTVSNEQYF. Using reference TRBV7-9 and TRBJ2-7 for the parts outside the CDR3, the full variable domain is DTGVSQNPRHKITKRGQNVTFRCDPISEHNRLYWYRQTLGQGPEFLTYFQNEAQLEKSRLLSDRFSAERPKGSFSTLEIQRTEQGDSAMYLCASRRLSTVSNEQYFGPGTRLTVT.

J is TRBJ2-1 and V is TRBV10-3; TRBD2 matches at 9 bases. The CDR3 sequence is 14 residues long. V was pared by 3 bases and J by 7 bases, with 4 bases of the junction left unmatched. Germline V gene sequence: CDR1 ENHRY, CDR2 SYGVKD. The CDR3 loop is CAISDSGSWNEQFF. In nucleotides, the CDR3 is TGTGCCATCAGTGATAGCGGGAGTTGGAATGAGCAGTTCTTC.

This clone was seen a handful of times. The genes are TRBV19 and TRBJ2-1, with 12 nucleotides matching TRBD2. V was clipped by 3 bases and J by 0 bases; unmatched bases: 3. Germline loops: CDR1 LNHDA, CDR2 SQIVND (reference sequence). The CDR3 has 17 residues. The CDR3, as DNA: TGTGCCAGTAGTATTACTAGCGGGAGGAACTCCTACAATGAGCAGTTCTTC. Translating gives CASSITSGRNSYNEQFF.

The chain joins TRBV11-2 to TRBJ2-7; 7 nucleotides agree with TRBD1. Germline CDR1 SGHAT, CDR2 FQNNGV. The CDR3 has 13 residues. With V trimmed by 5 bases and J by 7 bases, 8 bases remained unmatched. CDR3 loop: CASSIDRVWEQYF. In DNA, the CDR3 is TGTGCCAGCAGCATCGACAGGGTTTGGGAGCAGTACTTC. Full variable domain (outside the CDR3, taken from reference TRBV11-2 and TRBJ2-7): EAGVAQSPRYKIIEKRQSVAFWCNPISGHATLYWYQQILGQGPKLLIQFQNNGVVDDSQLPKDRFSAERLKGVDSTLKIQPAKLEDSAVYLCASSIDRVWEQYFGPGTRLTVT.

The CDR3 is CASSSRTGGRNTEAFF. The CDR3 bases are TGCGCCAGCAGCAGTCGGACAGGGGGACGCAACACTGAAGCTTTCTTT. This chain joins TRBV5-1 and TRBJ1-1; TRBD1 matches 10 bases. The ends lost 4 bases at V and 2 bases at J; junction bases unmatched: 8. The germline V gene has CDR1 SGHRS and CDR2 YFSETQ. The CDR3 loop spans 16 amino acids.

DNA of the CDR3: TGTGCCAGCAGCCTGGACAGAATCGGCACTAATGAAAAACTGTTTTTT. This encodes CASSLDRIGTNEKLFF. This chain joins TRBV7-9 and TRBJ1-4; tentative D call: TRBD1 (6 bases). V was trimmed by 5 bases and J by 2 bases, leaving 15 bases between them. Germline CDR1 reads SEHNR; CDR2 reads FQNEAQ (reference sequence). The CDR3 has 16 amino acids.

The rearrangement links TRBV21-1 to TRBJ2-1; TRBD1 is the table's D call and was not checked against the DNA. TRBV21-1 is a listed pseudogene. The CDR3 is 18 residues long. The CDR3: CASSKGRTGGFGYNEQFF. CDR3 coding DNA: TGTGCCAGCAGCAAAGGTCGGACAGGGGGCTTCGGGTACAATGAGCAGTTCTTC.

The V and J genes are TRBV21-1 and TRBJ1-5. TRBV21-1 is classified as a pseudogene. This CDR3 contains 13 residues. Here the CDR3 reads CASSPLGVQPQHF. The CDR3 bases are TGTGCCAGCAGCCCCCTGGGAGTTCAGCCCCAGCATTTT.

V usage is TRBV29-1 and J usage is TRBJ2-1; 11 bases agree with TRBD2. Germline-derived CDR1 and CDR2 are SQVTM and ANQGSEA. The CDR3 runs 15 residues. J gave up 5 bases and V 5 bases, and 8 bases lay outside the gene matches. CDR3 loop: CSVKSGTSGNNEQFF. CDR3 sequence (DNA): TGCAGCGTTAAATCCGGGACTAGCGGTAACAATGAGCAGTTCTTC.

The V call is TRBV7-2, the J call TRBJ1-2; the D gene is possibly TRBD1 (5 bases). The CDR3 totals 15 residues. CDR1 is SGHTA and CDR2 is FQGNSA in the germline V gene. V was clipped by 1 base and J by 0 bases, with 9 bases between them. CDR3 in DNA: TGTGCCAGCAGCTTAGGCAGGGCTTCTAACTATGGCTACACCTTC. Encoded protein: CASSLGRASNYGYTF.

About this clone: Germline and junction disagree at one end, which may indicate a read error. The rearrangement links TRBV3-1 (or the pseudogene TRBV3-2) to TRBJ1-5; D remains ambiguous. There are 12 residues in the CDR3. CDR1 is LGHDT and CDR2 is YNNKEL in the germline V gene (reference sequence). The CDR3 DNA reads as TGTGTCAGCAGCTTTGCGAATCAGCCCCAGCATTTT. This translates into CVSSFANQPQHF.

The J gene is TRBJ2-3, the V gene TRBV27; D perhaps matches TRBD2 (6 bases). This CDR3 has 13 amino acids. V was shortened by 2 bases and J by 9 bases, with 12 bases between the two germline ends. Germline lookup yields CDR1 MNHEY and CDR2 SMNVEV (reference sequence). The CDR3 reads CASSLVAGRTQYF. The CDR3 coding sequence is TGTGCCAGCAGTTTAGTCGCGGGAAGGACGCAGTATTTT.

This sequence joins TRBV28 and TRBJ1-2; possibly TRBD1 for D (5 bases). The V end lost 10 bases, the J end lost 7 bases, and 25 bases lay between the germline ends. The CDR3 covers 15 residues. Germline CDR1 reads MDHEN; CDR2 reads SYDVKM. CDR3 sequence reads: CATLGGGLFLVGYTF. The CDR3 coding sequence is TGTGCCACCTTGGGGGGAGGGCTATTTCTCGTTGGCTACACCTTC.

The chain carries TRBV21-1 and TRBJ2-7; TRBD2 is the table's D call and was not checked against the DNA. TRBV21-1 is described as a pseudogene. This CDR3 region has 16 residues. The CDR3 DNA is TGTGCCAGCAGCAAAGGGCGGGCGGAGAGCTCCTACGAGCAGTACTTC. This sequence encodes CASSKGRAESSYEQYF.